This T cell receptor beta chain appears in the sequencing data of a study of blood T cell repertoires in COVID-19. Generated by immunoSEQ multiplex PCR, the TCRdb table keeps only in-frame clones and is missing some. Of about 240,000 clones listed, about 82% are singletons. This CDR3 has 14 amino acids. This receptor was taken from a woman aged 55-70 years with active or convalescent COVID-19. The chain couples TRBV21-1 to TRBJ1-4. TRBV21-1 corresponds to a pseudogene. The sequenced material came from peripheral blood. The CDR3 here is CASRPRDTNEKLFF. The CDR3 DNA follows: TGTGCCAGCAGGCCTCGCGATACTAATGAAAAACTGTTTTTT.